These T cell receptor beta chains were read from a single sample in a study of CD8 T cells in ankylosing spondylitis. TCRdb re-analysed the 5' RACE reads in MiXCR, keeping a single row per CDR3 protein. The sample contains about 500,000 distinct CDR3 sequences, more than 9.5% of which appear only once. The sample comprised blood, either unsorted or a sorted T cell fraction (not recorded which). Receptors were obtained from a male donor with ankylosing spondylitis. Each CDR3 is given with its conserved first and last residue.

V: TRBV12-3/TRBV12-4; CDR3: CASRLGGGNGNTIYF
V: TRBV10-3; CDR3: CAISEFGQGGNQPQHF
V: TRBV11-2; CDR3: CASSNRVQETQYF
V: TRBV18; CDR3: CASSPSGTGVGETQYF
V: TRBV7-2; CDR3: CASSLGQMPGGQQFF
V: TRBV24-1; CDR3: CATRLAGGNEQFF
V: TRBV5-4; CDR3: CASSLDPAGHNEQFF
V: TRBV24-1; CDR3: CATSDPRVRQGDEQYF
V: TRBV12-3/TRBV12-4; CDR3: CASTLGDQPQHF
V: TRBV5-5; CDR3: CASREGGQETQYF
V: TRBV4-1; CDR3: CASSLAGVGSYNEQFF
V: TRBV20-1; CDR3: CSAHPGQGRYEQYF
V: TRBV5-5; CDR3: CASTDYLNTIYF
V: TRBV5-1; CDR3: CASSFGGGETQYF
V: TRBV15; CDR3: CATSRSRDSSPETQYF
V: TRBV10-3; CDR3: CAIRERADGTDTQYF
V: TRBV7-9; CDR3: CASSTGGGPQHF
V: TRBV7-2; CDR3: CASSLEPGNQPQHF
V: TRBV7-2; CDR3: CASSSRQGNWEQYF
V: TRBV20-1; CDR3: CSAREEVYTEAFF
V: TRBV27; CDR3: CASSLEGRGVGYTF
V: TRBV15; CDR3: CATSRDIINEQFF
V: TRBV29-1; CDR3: CSVHTGGVNEQYF
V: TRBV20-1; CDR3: CSAPRQADGYTF
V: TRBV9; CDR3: CASSVGLQPSGANVLTF
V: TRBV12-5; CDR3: CASGLVTGTEQFF
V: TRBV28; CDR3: CASSLAGAATDTQYF
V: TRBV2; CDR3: CASSESVGGFTGELFF
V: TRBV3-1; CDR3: CASSPGVAGAYDEQFF
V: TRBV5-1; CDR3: CASTLGEFTEAFF
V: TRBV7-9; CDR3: CASSVDSPDEKLFF
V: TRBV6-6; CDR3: CASSPSRNEQFF
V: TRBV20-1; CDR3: CSARPSGSRNEQFF
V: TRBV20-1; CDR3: CSASTLGQNLGETQYF
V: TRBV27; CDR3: CASSPSLGFTGELFF
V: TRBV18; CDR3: CATHTKTSGSLDTQYF
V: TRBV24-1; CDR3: CATSDPDGAVADTQYF
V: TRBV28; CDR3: CASSEDGRTNEKLFF
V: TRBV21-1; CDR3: CASSKEDGGIADEQFF
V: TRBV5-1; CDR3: CASSLLAMSSYNEQFF
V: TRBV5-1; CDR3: CASSFTGDHEQYF
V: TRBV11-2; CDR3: CASSSLGFPAGGHADTQYF
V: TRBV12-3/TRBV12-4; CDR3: CASTQGIKPQHF
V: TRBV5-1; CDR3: CASSSLSGEETQYF
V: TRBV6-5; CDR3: CASSYGQGMDIQYF
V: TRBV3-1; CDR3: CASSQPLASTQYF
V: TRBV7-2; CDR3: CARRTAGNTGELFF
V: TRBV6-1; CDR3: CASSPGTNPYNEQFF
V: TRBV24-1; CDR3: CATSDWGAEAFPSYNEQFF
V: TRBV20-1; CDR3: CSARDVYRGADSPLHF
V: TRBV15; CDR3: CATSRAAGLAETGELFF
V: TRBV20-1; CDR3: CSARQGNTEAFF
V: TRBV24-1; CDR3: CATSDPTSGINTGELFF